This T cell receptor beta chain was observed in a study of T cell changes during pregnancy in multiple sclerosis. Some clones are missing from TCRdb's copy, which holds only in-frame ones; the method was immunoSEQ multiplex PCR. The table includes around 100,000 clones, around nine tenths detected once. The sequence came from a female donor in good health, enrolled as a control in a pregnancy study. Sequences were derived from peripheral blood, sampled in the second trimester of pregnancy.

The CDR3 spells CASSRTLERTDTQYF. DNA for the CDR3: TGTGCCAGCAGTCGAACCCTAGAGAGAACAGATACGCAGTATTTT. The chain couples TRBV6-1 to TRBJ2-3; no reliable D call. The V end was cut by 5 bases, the J end by 3 bases, with 15 bases between. CDR3 length equals 15 residues. CDR1 MNHNS and CDR2 SASEGT come from the germline V gene.